The 27 T cell receptor beta chains listed next were all sequenced from one sample in a study of T-cell reconstitution after alpha-beta-depleted transplantation in children (dated by TCRdb to the mid-2010s). Library prep was done by PCR. TCRdb shows the sequencer as Illumina HiSeq 2500. To normalize quantification of the TCRbeta repertoire, the TCR libraries were built with molecular barcoding that relied on unique molecular identifiers. Through fastp at Q25 and MiXCR, TCRdb rebuilt clones from the public reads, retaining in-frame beta chains. CDR3 protein sequences are deduplicated, and each keeps its most common genes and DNA. For this sample the table gives about 170,000 distinct CDR3 sequences, of which roughly 11% were detected only once. The ten most abundant clones make up less than 15% of the sample. The treatment or condition label on this specimen signifies: allogeneic hematopoietic cell transplantation with graft depleted of TCRalphabeta T cells and CD19 B cells.

The sample was PBMCs, taken before TCRalphabeta/CD19-depleted stem cell transplant. The source of these receptors is a boy aged 2 to 10 with acute myeloid leukemia, due to receive a stem cell transplant.

There are a few counts of this clonotype. The chain couples TRBV11-2 to TRBJ2-2; 7 bases are a match to TRBD1. The CDR3 sequence is 14 residues long. The germline CDR1 and CDR2 sequences are SGHAT and FQNNGV. J lost 5 bases, V lost 6 bases, and 6 bases had no gene match. The CDR3: CASSPTGRTGELFF. DNA for the CDR3: TGTGCCAGCAGTCCGACAGGGCGGACCGGGGAGCTGTTTTTT.

This clonotype was seen ten or more times. The gene calls are TRBV14 and TRBJ2-1, with a weak D call TRBD2 (6 bases). Trimming pared 0 bases from V and 3 bases from J, leaving 12 bases between. Germline V gene data show CDR1 as SGHDN and CDR2 as FVKESK. The CDR3 runs 16 residues. CDR3 loop: CASSQDWGLLYNEQFF. As DNA, the CDR3 is TGTGCCAGCAGCCAAGATTGGGGACTCCTCTACAATGAGCAGTTCTTC. The variable domain in full, completed from reference TRBV14 and TRBJ2-1, reads EAGVTQFPSHSVIEKGQTVTLRCDPISGHDNLYWYRRVMGKEIKFLLHFVKESKQDESGMPNNRFLAERTGGTYSTLKVQPAELEDSGVYFCASSQDWGLLYNEQFFGPGTRLTVL.

The V call is TRBV13, the J call TRBJ2-1; D call uncertain. This CDR3 is built from 15 residues. Germline-derived CDR1 and CDR2 are PRHDT and FYEKMQ (reference sequence). Trimming took 5 bases from V and 0 from J, leaving 11 bases between them. The CDR3 loop reads CASSPSISSYNEQFF. CDR3 sequence (DNA): TGTGCCAGCAGCCCTTCAATTAGCTCCTACAATGAGCAGTTCTTC.

The chain uses TRBV19 and TRBJ1-5; TRBD1 matches at 10 bases. There are 14 residues in the CDR3. From germline, CDR1 is LNHDA and CDR2 SQIVND (reference sequence). V lost 6 bases, J lost 7 bases, and 6 bases stayed unmatched. The DNA for the CDR3 is TGTGCCAGTAGATGGACAGGGGGTCGGCAGCCCCAGCATTTT. Translated, it gives CASRWTGGRQPQHF.

This clonotype was counted at least ten times. CDR3 sequence reads: CATSIFSGGETQYF. The CDR3 region has the DNA TGTGCCACCAGCATCTTCTCGGGAGGGGAGACCCAGTACTTC. The chain joins TRBV15 to TRBJ2-5; 8 bases are a match to TRBD2. Germline V gives CDR1 LNHNV, CDR2 YYDKDF (reference sequence). Trimming removed 4 bases from V and 5 bases from J; junction bases left unmatched: 6. The CDR3 spans 14 residues.

This clonotype showed up many times. The gene calls are TRBV20-1 and TRBJ2-3; D call uncertain. From germline, CDR1 is DFQATT and CDR2 SNEGSKA (reference sequence). The CDR3 covers 12 residues. V gave up 5 bases and J gave up 2 bases, with 8 bases separating them. The CDR3 DNA is TGCAGTGCTCTGTGGAACACAGATACGCAGTATTTT. Protein sequence: CSALWNTDTQYF.

V usage is TRBV7-9 and J usage is TRBJ2-2, with D unclear. Trimming pared 0 bases from V and 1 base from J, leaving 12 bases between. CDR3 length: 17 residues. CDR1 is SEHNR, CDR2 FQNEAQ, per germline (reference sequence). CDR3 nucleotides: TGTGCCAGCAGCTTAGCGTACATTTACCAGAACACCGGGGAGCTGTTTTTT. Protein sequence: CASSLAYIYQNTGELFF.

This clonotype was observed many times. The chain employs TRBV27 and TRBJ2-7, with 12 bases identical to TRBD2. The CDR3 length is 16 residues. Unmatched junction bases numbered 8, after V lost 5 bases and J lost 3 bases. Germline V gives CDR1 MNHEY, CDR2 SMNVEV (reference sequence). The CDR3 reads CASSPLAGGPFYEQYF. As DNA, the CDR3 is TGTGCCAGCAGTCCCCTAGCGGGAGGGCCCTTCTACGAGCAGTACTTC.

This clonotype appeared many times. The rearrangement uses TRBV14 and TRBJ2-2, with no clear D. This CDR3 is 12 amino acids long. Trimming shortened V by 2 bases and J by 6 bases, and 4 bases separated the two germline ends. Germline loops: CDR1 SGHDN, CDR2 FVKESK. The CDR3 DNA reads TGTGCCAGCAGCCAACACCCCGGGGAGCTGTTTTTT. This sequence encodes CASSQHPGELFF.

This clonotype was picked up many times. The J gene is TRBJ2-3, the V gene TRBV6-5; 9 positions match TRBD2. V gave up 2 bases and J gave up 2 bases; unmatched junction bases: 5. The CDR3 loop spans 16 amino acids. Germline CDR1 is MNHEY and CDR2 is SVGAGI. The CDR3 DNA follows: TGTGCCAGCAGTTACGGGCTAGCGGGACACACAGATACGCAGTATTTT. It codes for CASSYGLAGHTDTQYF.

In its sample, this clonotype was seen many times. This chain joins TRBV12-3 or TRBV12-4 and TRBJ1-3, with 8 nucleotides matching TRBD1. This CDR3 comprises 17 residues. The ends lost 3 bases at V and 0 bases at J; junction bases unmatched: 7. In nucleotides, the CDR3 is TGTGCCAGCAGTTTCCGCATGACAGGGGTCTCTGGAAACACCATATATTTT. Translating it yields CASSFRMTGVSGNTIYF.

This clonotype was seen repeatedly, ten times or more. This chain links TRBV5-8 with TRBJ1-4, with D perhaps matching TRBD1 (5 bases). CDR3 length equals 14 residues. Germline lookup yields CDR1 SGHTS and CDR2 YDEGEE. V was clipped by 4 bases and J by 7 bases, with 14 bases between them. In nucleotides, the CDR3 is TGTGCCAGCAGCCCCATCGGGACGGTTGAAAAACTGTTTTTT. Its translation is CASSPIGTVEKLFF.

This clonotype was seen ten or more times. The V and J genes are TRBV27 and TRBJ2-1; 9 nucleotides match TRBD2. CDR3 length equals 21 residues. Per germline, CDR1 MNHEY and CDR2 SMNVEV (reference sequence). The V gene end was trimmed by 3 bases and the J gene end by 4 bases; junction bases not matched to a gene: 22. In DNA form, the CDR3 reads TGTGCCAGCAGTTTTAGCGGGAGTACCGGGGCCCCCATTACTGGGTACAATGAGCAGTTCTTC. This codes for CASSFSGSTGAPITGYNEQFF.

Concerning this clonotype: A much larger clone sits a single nucleotide away, making a read error possible. The rearrangement joins TRBV7-2 to TRBJ1-2, with D possibly matching TRBD1 (6 bases). The CDR3 runs to 14 residues. Deletions cut 3 bases from V and 6 bases from J, with 14 bases between. From germline, CDR1 is SGHTA and CDR2 FQGNSA. CDR3 protein: CASSLQQGVHGYTF. The CDR3 bases are TGTGCCAGCAGCTTGCAACAGGGTGTCCATGGCTACACCTTC.

The chain recombines TRBV6-5 with TRBJ1-3; D uncertain. CDR1 is MNHEY, CDR2 SVGAGI, per germline. CDR3 length: 12 amino acids. With 8 bases removed from V and 2 bases from J, the gap between germline ends came to 7 bases. CDR3 coding DNA: TGTGCCAGCGGGGTTGCTGGAAACACCATATATTTT. Translating it yields CASGVAGNTIYF.

This clonotype was seen ten or more times. This chain links TRBV28 with TRBJ2-7; D unresolved. V shed 6 bases and J shed 5 bases, with 17 bases lying between them. The CDR3 contains 14 residues. Germline lookup yields CDR1 MDHEN and CDR2 SYDVKM. The CDR3 loop reads CASSRSPTPNEQYF. The CDR3 DNA follows: TGTGCCAGCAGCCGAAGCCCGACTCCCAACGAGCAGTACTTC.

This clonotype was detected many times. This chain connects TRBV27 to TRBJ1-3; no firm D call. Germline-derived CDR1 and CDR2 are MNHEY and SMNVEV (reference sequence). Trimming cost V 3 bases and J 2 bases, with 14 bases left between them. The CDR3 spans 16 residues. The chain's CDR3 is CASSLAPPGTGNTIYF. The CDR3 bases are TGTGCCAGCAGTTTGGCGCCCCCTGGTACTGGAAACACCATATATTTT.

In this sample, this clonotype turned up many times. V is TRBV4-1 and J is TRBJ2-2; D gene uncertain. Germline V gene lookup returns CDR1 MGHRA and CDR2 YSYEKL. The CDR3 loop spans 15 amino acids. Trimming left V 1 base short and J 4 bases short, with 10 bases between. The CDR3 DNA reads TGCGCCAGCAGCCAAGGTCTCCTTACCACCGGGGAGCTGTTTTTT. It translates to CASSQGLLTTGELFF.

This clonotype was seen more than once but under ten times. The chain's CDR3 is CASSQAGGGTEAFF. The CDR3 DNA reads TGTGCCAGCAGCCAAGCGGGGGGGGGTACTGAAGCTTTCTTT. V is TRBV3-1 and J is TRBJ1-1; tentative D call: TRBD1 (5 bases). Germline V gene lookup returns CDR1 LGHDT and CDR2 YNNKEL (reference sequence). This CDR3 region has 14 residues. V gave up 1 base and J gave up 5 bases, with 11 bases separating them. Looking up the rest from reference TRBV3-1 and TRBJ1-1 gives the full variable domain: DTAVSQTPKYLVTQMGNDKSIKCEQNLGHDTMYWYKQDSKKFLKIMFSYNNKELIINETVPNRFSPKSPDKAHLNLHINSLELGDSAVYFCASSQAGGGTEAFFGQGTRLTVV.

This clonotype was detected many times. The chain recombines TRBV5-1 with TRBJ2-5; 7 bases are a match to TRBD1. CDR3 length equals 16 residues. Germline loops: CDR1 SGHRS, CDR2 YFSETQ. V shed 4 bases and J 0 bases; nucleotides not matched to a gene: 9. The CDR3 sequence is CASSQGTATDQETQYF. CDR3 DNA: TGCGCCAGCAGCCAGGGGACAGCGACCGACCAAGAGACCCAGTACTTC.

Note on this clonotype: Being one base from a much bigger clone, this may be a read error. This rearrangement joins TRBV29-1 to TRBJ2-7; D is perhaps TRBD1 (6 bases). Trimming pared 7 bases from V and 0 bases from J, leaving 19 bases between. The CDR3 extends over 15 amino acids. Per germline, CDR1 SQVTM and CDR2 ANQGSEA. The CDR3 loop reads CSAGYLRGYSYEQYF. CDR3 sequence (DNA): TGCAGCGCTGGGTACCTGAGGGGGTACTCCTACGAGCAGTACTTC.

This clonotype has a count of ten or more. This chain joins TRBV12-3 or TRBV12-4 and TRBJ2-5; the D is unclear. CDR3 length equals 14 residues. V was shortened by 5 bases and J by 1 base, with 11 bases between the two germline ends. CDR3 protein: CASSRSYGQETQYF. CDR3 in DNA: TGTGCCAGCAGTCGCAGTTACGGCCAAGAGACCCAGTACTTC.

With respect to this clonotype: Since a much larger clone is just one base distant, this may be a read error. The chain links TRBV3-1 to TRBJ2-4; 12 bases match TRBD2. CDR1 is LGHDT and CDR2 is YNNKEL in the germline V gene (reference sequence). CDR3 length: 18 residues. DNA for the CDR3: TGTGCCTGCAGTTTAGGGGGGACTAGCGGGCTAGCCAAAAACATTCAGTACTTC. It is translated as CACSLGGTSGLAKNIQYF. The full variable domain, with the rest looked up from reference TRBV3-1 and TRBJ2-4, is DTAVSQTPKYLVTQMGNDKSIKCEQNLGHDTMYWYKQDSKKFLKIMFSYNNKELIINETVPNRFSPKSPDKAHLNLHINSLELGDSAVYFCACSLGGTSGLAKNIQYFGAGTRLSVL.

At least ten counts were recorded for this clonotype. The rearrangement links TRBV5-1 to TRBJ2-7, with 9 nucleotides matching TRBD2. CDR1 and CDR2 (germline): SGHRS, YFSETQ. The CDR3 totals 14 residues. V shed 6 bases, J shed 4 bases, and the junction held 8 bases outside the gene matches. CDR3 amino acids: CASTPFSGSYEQYF. The DNA for the CDR3 is TGCGCCAGCACTCCGTTTAGCGGGAGTTACGAGCAGTACTTC.

The chain recombines TRBV5-4 with TRBJ2-1, with TRBD1 matching over 8 bases. Trimming at V came to 4 bases and at J to 2 bases, leaving 8 bases not matched to a gene. CDR3 length equals 16 residues. Germline V gene lookup returns CDR1 SGHNT and CDR2 YYREEE (reference sequence). The CDR3 loop is CASSGRQGSTYNEQFF. CDR3 nucleotide sequence: TGTGCCAGCAGCGGTCGACAGGGGTCCACCTACAATGAGCAGTTCTTC.

This clonotype was recorded many times. The genes are TRBV18 and TRBJ1-1, with D unclear. CDR3 length: 13 residues. Germline loops: CDR1 KGHSH, CDR2 LQKENI. V gave up 3 bases and J gave up 6 bases, with 11 bases separating them. This CDR3 is CASSPSGVPEAFF. As DNA, the CDR3 is TGTGCCAGCTCACCGAGCGGTGTGCCTGAAGCTTTCTTT.

This clonotype was detected ten times or more. The chain joins TRBV11-3 to TRBJ2-1, with 7 bases matching TRBD2. The CDR3 is 20 amino acids. The trim removed 2 bases at V and 0 bases at J, leaving 16 bases unmatched. In germline, CDR1 is SGHNT, CDR2 YENEEA. Here the CDR3 reads CASSLPTSVGLSGSYNEQFF. In nucleotides, the CDR3 is TGTGCCAGCAGCTTACCAACTAGCGTAGGCCTCTCAGGCTCCTACAATGAGCAGTTCTTC.